Following are 15 T cell receptor beta chains from one sample sequenced in a study of blood T cell repertoires in COVID-19. Produced via immunoSEQ multiplex PCR; TCRdb's table is partial and in-frame only. The data contain some 300,000 clones, 70% to 90% of them singletons. Material for sequencing was PBMCs or T cells enriched from blood (not recorded which). The source is an older woman in a cohort exposed to, infected with or recovered from COVID-19 (not recorded which).

V gene TRBV4-3 combines with J gene TRBJ2-5; D might be TRBD1 (6 bases). The CDR3 spans 13 residues. The V gene lost 0 bases and the J gene lost 7 bases, with 9 bases spanning the gap. In germline, CDR1 is LGHNA, CDR2 YSLEER. The CDR3 bases are TGCGCCAGCAGCCAAGATCCAGGGGTGACCCAGTACTTC. The encoded protein is CASSQDPGVTQYF.

V is TRBV7-2 and J is TRBJ2-7; possible D gene TRBD1, 6 bases. The CDR3 is 13 residues long. Germline lookup yields CDR1 SGHTA and CDR2 FQGNSA. Trimming took 5 bases from V and 1 from J, leaving 9 bases between them. CDR3 nucleotides: TGTGCCAGCAGCGCTGACAGGTCCTACGAGCAGTACTTC. This encodes CASSADRSYEQYF.

J is TRBJ2-1 and V is TRBV5-1; 12 nucleotides agree with TRBD2. V lost 0 bases to trimming and J lost 9 bases; unmatched junction nucleotides: 4. The germline gives CDR1 SGHRS, CDR2 YFSETQ. The CDR3 loop spans 15 amino acids. CDR3 nucleotides: TGCGCCAGCAGCTTGGGACTAGCGGGAGTGAGTGAGCAGTTCTTC. Translation: CASSLGLAGVSEQFF.

The chain combines TRBV30 with TRBJ2-7; 8 nucleotides agree with TRBD1. The CDR3 covers 12 residues. The J segment lost 3 bases and the V segment lost 8 bases, leaving 6 bases of the junction unmatched. CDR1 and CDR2 (germline): GTSNPN, SVGIG (reference sequence). CDR3 sequence reads: CAVTGEGYEQYF. CDR3 coding DNA: TGTGCCGTGACAGGGGAAGGCTACGAGCAGTACTTC.

This clone showed up just once. This chain connects TRBV7-9 to TRBJ1-5; D not resolved. CDR1 and CDR2 (germline): SEHNR, FQNEAQ (reference sequence). This CDR3 spans 14 amino acids. The germline V and J ends were trimmed by 4 bases and 5 bases, with 12 bases remaining between them. The CDR3 sequence: CASSSLGGDQPQHF. In DNA, the CDR3 is TGTGCCAGCAGCTCCCTGGGAGGCGATCAGCCCCAGCATTTT.

The chain is built from TRBV28 and TRBJ2-7, with 9 positions matching TRBD2. The CDR3 contains 17 residues. V trimming: 6 bases; J trimming: 0 bases; junction bases outside the gene matches: 12. Germline CDR1 MDHEN, CDR2 SYDVKM. DNA for the CDR3: TGTGCCAGCAGCCCCCCGGGGCTAGCGGGGAGCTCCTACGAGCAGTACTTC. Protein: CASSPPGLAGSSYEQYF.

This chain joins TRBV18 and TRBJ1-1; D not certain. The CDR3 loop spans 15 amino acids. V was trimmed by 2 bases and J by 7 bases, leaving 17 bases between them. The germline CDR1 and CDR2 sequences are KGHSH and LQKENI. CDR3 coding DNA: TGTGCCAGCTCACCAGGTGGCGGTGGTCCGGGTGAAGCTTTCTTT. Its protein is CASSPGGGGPGEAFF.

The CDR3 sequence: CATSRDLSASYNEQFF. CDR3 sequence (DNA): TGTGCCACCAGCAGAGATCTTAGCGCCTCCTACAATGAGCAGTTCTTC. The V and J genes are TRBV15 and TRBJ2-1; D perhaps matches TRBD2 (5 bases). V dropped 0 bases and J dropped 0 bases, with 9 bases sitting between them. CDR3 length: 16 amino acids. CDR1 and CDR2 (germline): LNHNV, YYDKDF (reference sequence). Drawing the rest from reference TRBV15 and TRBJ2-1, the complete variable domain is DAMVIQNPRYQVTQFGKPVTLSCSQTLNHNVMYWYQQKSSQAPKLLFHYYDKDFNNEADTPDNFQSRRPNTSFCFLDIRSPGLGDTAMYLCATSRDLSASYNEQFFGPGTRLTVL.

The chain carries TRBV27 and TRBJ2-1, with TRBD2 as a possible D gene (5 bases). Germline V gene lookup returns CDR1 MNHEY and CDR2 SMNVEV (reference sequence). The CDR3 spans 13 residues. Trimming removed 7 bases at V and 5 bases at J, with 12 bases between. CDR3 amino acids: CASNTGINNEQFF. CDR3 DNA sequence: TGTGCCAGCAATACCGGGATCAACAATGAGCAGTTCTTC.

The chain has TRBV7-9 and TRBJ1-2; no clear D. The germline gives CDR1 SEHNR, CDR2 FQNEAQ (reference sequence). The length of the CDR3 is 14 residues. The V end lost 4 bases, the J end lost 7 bases, and 16 bases lay between the germline ends. CDR3 sequence (DNA): TGTGCCAGCAGCTCTGGACTACTCACTTCTGGCTACACCTTC. Translation: CASSSGLLTSGYTF.

The V gene is TRBV19, the J gene TRBJ2-2; D is perhaps TRBD1 (6 bases). V gave up 7 bases and J gave up 1 base, with 13 bases separating them. The CDR3 runs to 15 residues. Germline V lookup: CDR1 LNHDA, CDR2 SQIVND (reference sequence). CDR3 residues: CASIKGQWNTGELFF. As DNA, the CDR3 is TGTGCCAGTATTAAGGGACAATGGAACACCGGGGAGCTGTTTTTT.

The chain couples TRBV5-6 to TRBJ1-4; 7 bases align to TRBD1. The junction had 3 bases not matched to a gene; V was cut back by 1 base and J by 0 bases. The CDR3 is made up of 16 amino acids. Germline V gene sequence: CDR1 SGHDT, CDR2 YYEEEE. The CDR3 nucleotides are TGTGCCAGCAGCTTGAGGGGGCAAGCAACTAATGAAAAACTGTTTTTT. It codes for CASSLRGQATNEKLFF.

This clone has only one observation. The V call is TRBV5-1, the J call TRBJ1-1; TRBD1 agrees at 9 bases. This CDR3 is built from 14 residues. The germline gives CDR1 SGHRS, CDR2 YFSETQ. J was trimmed by 6 bases and V by 4 bases; bases with no gene match: 7. The CDR3 is CASSPDRGRAEAFF. The CDR3, as DNA: TGCGCCAGCAGCCCCGACAGGGGGAGAGCTGAAGCTTTCTTT.

J is TRBJ2-2 and V is TRBV7-3; 8 bases line up with TRBD2. J was trimmed by 4 bases and V by 5 bases; bases with no gene match: 3. The CDR3 totals 14 residues. Looked up from germline, CDR1 is SGHTA and CDR2 is FQGTGA. The CDR3 coding sequence is TGTGCCAGCAGCACACTAGCGGTCACCGGGGAGCTGTTTTTT. This codes for CASSTLAVTGELFF.

The chain links TRBV30 to TRBJ2-1, with 13 nucleotides matching TRBD2. Trimming cost V 1 base and J 5 bases; bases outside gene matches: 8. The CDR3 extends over 17 amino acids. The germline V gene has CDR1 GTSNPN and CDR2 SVGIG (reference sequence). The CDR3 coding sequence is TGTGCCTGGAGTGCTTGGACTAGCGGGAGTAAAAACAATGAGCAGTTCTTC. This gives the protein CAWSAWTSGSKNNEQFF.